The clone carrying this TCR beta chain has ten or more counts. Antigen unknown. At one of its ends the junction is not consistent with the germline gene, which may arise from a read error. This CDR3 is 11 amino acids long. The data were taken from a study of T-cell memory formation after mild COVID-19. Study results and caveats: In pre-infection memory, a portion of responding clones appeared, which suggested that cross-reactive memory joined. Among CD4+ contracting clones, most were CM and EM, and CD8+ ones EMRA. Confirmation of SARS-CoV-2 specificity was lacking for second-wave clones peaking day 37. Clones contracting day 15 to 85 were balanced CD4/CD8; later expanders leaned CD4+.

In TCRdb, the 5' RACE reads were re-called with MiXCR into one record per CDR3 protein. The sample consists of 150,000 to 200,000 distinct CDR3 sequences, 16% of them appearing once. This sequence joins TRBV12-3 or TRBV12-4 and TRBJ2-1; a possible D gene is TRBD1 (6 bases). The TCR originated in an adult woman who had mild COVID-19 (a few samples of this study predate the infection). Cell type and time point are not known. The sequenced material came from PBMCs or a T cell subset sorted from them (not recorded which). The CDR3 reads CASSLRGEQFF. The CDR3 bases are TGCGCCAGCAGCCTAAGGGGGGAGCAGTTCTTC.